This T cell receptor beta chain was profiled in a study of cytomegalovirus exposure and HLA in healthy donors. Across the whole study: The early release's HLA-typed donors yielded roughly 85 million unique TCRs. General study points: Reportedly, cytomegalovirus status was diagnosed with high sensitivity and specificity. Only CMV serostatus was available as immune exposure information. Follow-up analysis found HLA locus-dependent TCR association rates, highest for DRB1 and lowest for HLA-C.

Details on this clone: Its antigen is unidentified.

CDR3 size: 14 residues. V lost 7 bases and J lost 0, with 12 bases in between. Germline V gives CDR1 GTSNPN, CDR2 SVGIG (reference sequence). The PCR ran on 60 Vbeta and 13 Jbeta primers. TCRdb's table, derived via immunoSEQ multiplex PCR, lists solely in-frame clones and lacks some. The data show fewer than 120,000 clones, more than 65% seen once. The source material was PBMCs. The chain links TRBV30 to TRBJ1-4; D not resolved. This clonotype was sampled from a man aged 25-45 years in good health and CMV-seropositive. The CDR3 here is CASSKSATNEKLFF. The CDR3 DNA sequence: TGTGCCTCCTCGAAGAGCGCAACTAATGAAAAACTGTTTTTT.